The 17 T cell receptor beta chains below were found in one sample sequenced in a study of T cell responses to AZD1222 COVID-19 vaccine. The table came from immunoSEQ multiplex PCR; TCRdb's copy has only in-frame clones and leaves some out. This sample has around 130,000 clones; about 93% occur once, and the top ten carry 4.5% to 6%. The input for sequencing was peripheral blood, taken on day 0 of AZD1222 vaccination. These receptor sequences come from an adult in good health.

The V call is TRBV7-8, the J call TRBJ2-1; D possibly corresponds to TRBD2 (6 bases). The CDR3 runs 13 residues. CDR1 and CDR2 from the germline V gene are SGHVS and FQNEAQ. Deletions cut 5 bases from V and 6 bases from J, with 11 bases between. CDR3 amino acids: CASSLGGGNEQFF. The CDR3 DNA reads TGTGCCAGCAGCCTGGGGGGAGGCAATGAGCAGTTCTTC.

The V call is TRBV19, the J call TRBJ2-2; a possible D gene is TRBD2 (5 bases). The CDR3 sequence is 16 residues long. Trimming removed 5 bases from V and 4 bases from J, with 17 bases in between. The germline CDR1 and CDR2 sequences are LNHDA and SQIVND (reference sequence). This CDR3 is CASSFLGLDVTGELFF. The DNA of the CDR3 is TGTGCCAGTAGTTTCTTAGGACTGGATGTCACCGGGGAGCTGTTTTTT.

This chain links TRBV19 with TRBJ2-7; 7 nucleotides align to TRBD1. This CDR3 has 12 amino acids. The trim removed 9 bases at V and 6 bases at J, leaving 8 bases unmatched. Per germline, CDR1 LNHDA and CDR2 SQIVND (reference sequence). CDR3 region: CASRDRFTEQYF. The DNA of the CDR3 is TGTGCCAGCAGGGACAGATTCACCGAGCAGTACTTC.

This chain connects TRBV7-9 to TRBJ1-2; D is unresolved. Deletions cut 5 bases from V and 8 bases from J, with 21 bases between. The V gene's germline CDR1 is SEHNR and CDR2 FQNEAQ (reference sequence). CDR3 length: 15 amino acids. CDR3 protein: CASSHFGAEPMGYTF. Here the CDR3 DNA reads TGTGCCAGCAGCCATTTCGGTGCGGAGCCGATGGGCTACACCTTC. The variable domain in full, completed from reference TRBV7-9 and TRBJ1-2, reads DTGVSQNPRHKITKRGQNVTFRCDPISEHNRLYWYRQTLGQGPEFLTYFQNEAQLEKSRLLSDRFSAERPKGSFSTLEIQRTEQGDSAMYLCASSHFGAEPMGYTFGSGTRLTVV.

The chain uses TRBV15 and TRBJ1-2; 8 nucleotides line up with TRBD1. Trimming at V came to 6 bases and at J to 7 bases, leaving 10 bases not matched to a gene. Germline V gene lookup returns CDR1 LNHNV and CDR2 YYDKDF (reference sequence). The CDR3 spans 14 residues. CDR3 residues: CATSSAGGASGYTF. The CDR3 nucleotides are TGTGCCACCAGTTCCGCAGGGGGCGCGTCTGGCTACACCTTC.

The CDR3 region is CATSRDLSADYYEQYF. Written as DNA, the CDR3 is TGTGCCACCAGCAGAGATCTTTCAGCGGATTACTACGAGCAGTACTTC. This chain connects TRBV15 to TRBJ2-7, with a tentative D call TRBD2 (5 bases). In germline, CDR1 is LNHNV, CDR2 YYDKDF (reference sequence). Between the trimmed V and J ends, which lost 0 bases and 3 bases, there was a span of 15 bases. The CDR3 totals 16 residues. Combining the CDR3 with reference TRBV15 and TRBJ2-7 gives the whole variable domain DAMVIQNPRYQVTQFGKPVTLSCSQTLNHNVMYWYQQKSSQAPKLLFHYYDKDFNNEADTPDNFQSRRPNTSFCFLDIRSPGLGDTAMYLCATSRDLSADYYEQYFGPGTRLTVT.

The CDR3, as DNA: TGTGCCATGATGGACAGGGACAGGGCCTACGAGCAGTACTTC. Translating it yields CAMMDRDRAYEQYF. This rearrangement joins TRBV30 to TRBJ2-7; 9 positions agree with TRBD1. CDR1 is GTSNPN, CDR2 SVGIG, per germline (reference sequence). The CDR3 covers 14 residues. Trimming removed 8 bases from V and 2 bases from J; junction bases left unmatched: 10.

The chain is built from TRBV9 and TRBJ2-7; 8 positions match TRBD2. V lost 2 bases, J lost 4 bases, and 5 bases stayed unmatched. Germline V gene lookup returns CDR1 SGDLS and CDR2 YYNGEE. This CDR3 comprises 14 residues. DNA of the CDR3: TGTGCCAGCAGCGTCCGGGAGGGCCGGTACGAGCAGTACTTC. It yields the protein CASSVREGRYEQYF.

This chain joins TRBV18 and TRBJ2-5; D not certain. CDR3 length: 13 residues. Trimming stripped 0 bases from V and 0 bases from J, with 2 bases between. Germline CDR1 is KGHSH and CDR2 is LQKENI. The CDR3 protein is CASSPPNQETQYF. The CDR3 bases are TGTGCCAGCTCACCACCCAACCAAGAGACCCAGTACTTC.

The V call is TRBV5-5, the J call TRBJ1-2; the D gene is possibly TRBD1 (5 bases). Per germline, CDR1 SGHKS and CDR2 YYEKEE (reference sequence). CDR3 length equals 14 residues. The V end was cut by 4 bases, the J end by 3 bases, with 13 bases between. CDR3 in DNA: TGTGCCAGCAGCGCTCCTGGGGGTCACTATGGCTACACCTTC. This codes for CASSAPGGHYGYTF.

V is TRBV9 and J is TRBJ1-3; D gene ambiguous. The V gene lost 2 bases and the J gene lost 1 base, with 19 bases spanning the gap. This CDR3 is 18 amino acids long. In germline, CDR1 is SGDLS, CDR2 YYNGEE. CDR3 sequence: CASSVAGPSPISGNTIYF. As DNA, the CDR3 is TGTGCCAGCAGCGTTGCCGGGCCTTCCCCTATTTCTGGAAACACCATATATTTT.

The gene calls are TRBV6-5 and TRBJ2-1, with D possibly being TRBD1 or TRBD2 (5 bases each). The germline gives CDR1 MNHEY, CDR2 SVGAGI. This CDR3 region has 16 residues. The ends were cut back, 0 bases at V and 3 bases at J, with 12 bases in the middle. The CDR3 protein is CASSYSSGPLYNEQFF. CDR3 nucleotide sequence: TGTGCCAGCAGTTACTCCTCGGGACCGCTCTACAATGAGCAGTTCTTC.

This sequence joins TRBV27 and TRBJ2-3; D is uncertain. Germline CDR1 and CDR2: MNHEY and SMNVEV (reference sequence). V gave up 2 bases and J gave up 0 bases, with 6 bases separating them. The CDR3 runs to 14 residues. The CDR3 nucleotides read TGTGCCAGCAGTTTAGACGTAAGCACAGATACGCAGTATTTT. Residues: CASSLDVSTDTQYF.

The chain employs TRBV2 and TRBJ1-3; D might be TRBD1 (5 bases). The CDR3 is 19 amino acids. Looked up from germline, CDR1 is SNHLY and CDR2 is FYNNEI. Trimming removed 5 bases from V and 3 bases from J, with 26 bases in between. The CDR3 region is CASSRDLVVGEVGGNTIYF. CDR3 bases: TGTGCCAGCAGTCGGGACCTCGTCGTGGGGGAGGTTGGTGGAAACACCATATATTTT.

The chain carries TRBV28 and TRBJ2-7; tentative D call: TRBD1 (6 bases). V was trimmed by 2 bases and J by 1 base, leaving 15 bases between them. Germline CDR1 is MDHEN and CDR2 is SYDVKM. The length of the CDR3 is 16 residues. CDR3 region: CASSLDLAQGSYEQYF. CDR3 in DNA: TGTGCCAGCAGTTTAGACCTCGCTCAGGGGTCCTACGAGCAGTACTTC.

The rearrangement links TRBV15 to TRBJ2-5, with 7 bases that match TRBD2. The V and J ends lost 0 bases and 3 bases, in that order; junction bases with no gene match: 1. Germline V gene lookup returns CDR1 LNHNV and CDR2 YYDKDF (reference sequence). The CDR3 runs 14 residues. The DNA of the CDR3 is TGTGCCACCAGCAGAGATGGGGGGGAAGAGACCCAGTACTTC. Its translation is CATSRDGGEETQYF.

The chain is built from TRBV3-1 (or the pseudogene TRBV3-2) and TRBJ2-7, with a possible D match to TRBD2 (6 bases). The CDR3 loop spans 18 amino acids. Germline V gene data show CDR1 as LGHDT and CDR2 as YNNKEL (reference sequence). V lost 1 base and J 5 bases, leaving 24 bases between the germline ends. CDR3 region: CASSQAGFGRGNTDEQYF. CDR3 nucleotide sequence: TGTGCCAGCAGCCAAGCGGGTTTTGGGCGGGGTAATACCGACGAGCAGTACTTC.